These T cell receptor beta chains were read from a single sample in a study of glioma-infiltrating T cells. TCRdb redid the calling of the multiplex PCR reads with MiXCR, one entry per CDR3 protein. The sample shows approximately 90,000 distinct CDR3 sequences, about a quarter of them seen only once. The sample comprised glioma tissue, nonneoplastic brain tissue, or PBMCs (not recorded which). These receptors came from a human donor with low-grade glioma or glioblastoma, undergoing nonglioma brain surgery, or in good health (not recorded which). Each CDR3 is given with its conserved first and last residue. The D gene is left open where the match is weak. A row's size may be missing; if present it is once, few, many or a size class.

v_gene,j_gene,abundance,d_gene,CDR3nt,CDR3aa
TRBV10-2,TRBJ2-3,many,TRBD2,TGCGCCAGCAGCGGACTAGCTGTAGCAGATACGCAGTATTTT,CASSGLAVADTQYF
TRBV15,TRBJ2-7,many,-,TGTGCCACCAGCAGAGATCGGATAGGGTCCGAGCAGTACTTC,CATSRDRIGSEQYF
TRBV2,TRBJ1-2,many,TRBD1,TGTGCCAGCAGGGATCCGAGGACAGGGGGGTATGGCTACACCTTC,CASRDPRTGGYGYTF
TRBV12-3/TRBV12-4,TRBJ1-5,many,-,TGTGCCAGCAGTCTACAGGAAGGAAATCAGCCCCAGCATTTT,CASSLQEGNQPQHF
TRBV27,TRBJ1-5,-,-,TGTGCCAGCAGTTTAACCGGGTCTTGGGGGAGTGATAAGCCCCAGCATTTT,CASSLTGSWGSDKPQHF
TRBV6-1,TRBJ1-5,many,-,TGTGCCAGCAGTGGTTACAGGGAAGGCAATCAGCCCCAGCATTTT,CASSGYREGNQPQHF
TRBV20-1,TRBJ2-5,many,-,TGCAGTGCTAGAGATCCAGAGACCCAGTACTTC,CSARDPETQYF
TRBV12-3/TRBV12-4,TRBJ2-4,-,-,TGTGCCAGCACACGGCTAAGGGCCAAAAACATTCAGTACTTC,CASTRLRAKNIQYF
TRBV18,TRBJ2-7,many,TRBD1,TGTGCCAGCTCATACAGGACAGGGGCGACCGAGCAGTACTTC,CASSYRTGATEQYF
TRBV27,TRBJ1-3,many,TRBD1,TGTGCCAGCATGGGGGACAGCCGGGCTGGAAACACCATATATTTT,CASMGDSRAGNTIYF
TRBV15,TRBJ2-3,many,-,TGTGCCACCAGCGCGACACCGCCGGATACGCAGTATTTT,CATSATPPDTQYF
TRBV5-1,TRBJ2-3,many,-,TGCGCCAGCAGCTTGGGGGACCCTGATATAGATACGCAGTATTTT,CASSLGDPDIDTQYF
TRBV20-1,TRBJ2-1,many,TRBD2,TGCAGTGCTAGTCCCCCTTTTAGCGGGAGGGTCAATGAGCAGTTCTTC,CSASPPFSGRVNEQFF
TRBV5-6,TRBJ2-1,few,TRBD2,TGTGCCAGCAGCCCGGAGTGGACTAGCGGGGACCACAATGAGCAGTTCTTC,CASSPEWTSGDHNEQFF
TRBV18,TRBJ2-7,-,-,TGTGCCAGCTCACCAAAATCCCCCTCCGAGCAGTACTTC,CASSPKSPSEQYF
TRBV12-3/TRBV12-4,TRBJ1-1,many,-,TGTGCCAGCGGAAACTCAGGGGTGAACACTGAAGCTTTCTTT,CASGNSGVNTEAFF
TRBV19,TRBJ1-1,-,-,TGTGCCAGTAGTCCGTGGGACGGAACGGCTGAAGCTTTCTTT,CASSPWDGTAEAFF
TRBV4-1,TRBJ1-2,many,-,TGCGCCAGCAGCCAAGATGTGGGGGTCTATGGCTACACCTTC,CASSQDVGVYGYTF
TRBV27,TRBJ1-3,many,-,TGTGCCAGCAGTTTATTCCGAGGAAACACCATATATTTT,CASSLFRGNTIYF
TRBV14,TRBJ2-7,many,TRBD1,TGTGCCAGCAGCCAGCCTCACAGGGGATCCTACGAGCAGTACTTC,CASSQPHRGSYEQYF
TRBV6-1,TRBJ2-7,many,TRBD1,TGTGCCAGCAGATATTCCGGGACAGGGGAATACGAGCAGTACTTC,CASRYSGTGEYEQYF
TRBV20-1,TRBJ2-5,many,TRBD2,TGCAGTGCTTTCAGGACTAGCGGGATAGGCGTAGTACAGACCCAGTACTTC,CSAFRTSGIGVVQTQYF
TRBV5-1,TRBJ1-1,many,TRBD1,TGCGCCAGCAGCTTGGAGGGACAGGATGAAGCTTTCTTT,CASSLEGQDEAFF
TRBV18,TRBJ1-1,many,-,TGTGCCAGCTCACGACAGGAGAAAAACACTGAAGCTTTCTTT,CASSRQEKNTEAFF
TRBV7-2,TRBJ2-7,-,TRBD2,TGTGCCAGCAGCCCGGGGGGGCGGGAGCAGTACTTC,CASSPGGREQYF
TRBV7-8,TRBJ1-2,few,-,TGTGCCAGCAGCTTGTCCGGGGCCTTCTATGGCTACACCTTC,CASSLSGAFYGYTF
TRBV7-2,TRBJ2-5,many,TRBD2,TGTGCCAGCAGTCAGGGCGAGCGGGGGAGCCAAGAGACCCAGTACTTC,CASSQGERGSQETQYF
TRBV10-2,TRBJ2-2,few,-,TGCGCCAGCAGTGAAGTTTACACCGGGGAGCTGTTTTTT,CASSEVYTGELFF
TRBV10-3,TRBJ2-3,many,-,TGTGCCATCAGTTTTGGGGATACGCAGTATTTT,CAISFGDTQYF
TRBV5-1,TRBJ1-1,few,TRBD1,TGCGCCAGCAGCCTCCGACAGGGCATCACTGAAGCTTTCTTT,CASSLRQGITEAFF
TRBV7-9,TRBJ2-3,-,-,TGTGCCAGCAGCTCCCGACTAGAGGGGAGCACAGATACGCAGTATTTT,CASSSRLEGSTDTQYF
TRBV4-2,TRBJ2-1,-,TRBD1,TGTGCCAGCAGCGCAACAGGACAGGACTACAATGAGCAGTTCTTC,CASSATGQDYNEQFF
TRBV20-1,TRBJ1-5,many,-,TGCAGTGCTAGAGATCGGGGTAGCAATCAGCCCCAGCATTTT,CSARDRGSNQPQHF
TRBV2,TRBJ2-6,many,-,TGTGCCAGCAGTGATCCAACTGGGGCCAACGTCCTGACTTTC,CASSDPTGANVLTF
TRBV27,TRBJ2-5,many,TRBD1,TGTGCCAGCAGTTTACAAAGGACAGGGCGAGAGACCCAGTACTTC,CASSLQRTGRETQYF
TRBV20-1,TRBJ2-7,-,TRBD1,TGCAGTGCTCCCAATGCGGACAGGGTGGCCTACGAGCAGTACTTC,CSAPNADRVAYEQYF